Presented here are 11 T cell receptor beta chains from one specimen sequenced in a study of identical twins. TCRdb processed the 5' RACE reads anew with MiXCR; each CDR3 protein has one entry. The sample shows about 530,000 distinct CDR3 sequences, roughly 15% of them seen only once. The data also belong to a second study, concerning yellow fever vaccine responses in identical twins.

Sequencing was performed on CD4+ T cells sorted from blood. These receptor sequences come from a woman aged 18-30 years in good health.

This clonotype was seen more than once but under ten times. The chain joins TRBV5-1 to TRBJ2-7, with 8 bases that match TRBD2. Germline CDR1 SGHRS, CDR2 YFSETQ. CDR3 length: 16 amino acids. V was clipped by 4 bases and J by 1 base; unmatched bases: 10. The DNA for the CDR3 is TGCGCCAGCAGCCCGCGTCGAGCGGGAGAGTCCTACGAGCAGTACTTC. This encodes CASSPRRAGESYEQYF.

This clonotype was detected ten times or more. This chain joins TRBV11-2 and TRBJ1-1, with D maybe TRBD1 (5 bases). Germline CDR1 and CDR2: SGHAT and FQNNGV. Trimming pared 3 bases from V and 8 bases from J, leaving 16 bases between. The CDR3 has 14 residues. This chain's CDR3 is CASSFLSGTQEAFF. The CDR3 nucleotides read TGTGCCAGCAGCTTCCTCAGCGGGACTCAGGAAGCTTTCTTT.

CDR3 sequence reads: CSASLRDQEQYF. The CDR3 nucleotides read TGCAGTGCTAGTCTCCGGGACCAGGAGCAGTACTTC. V is TRBV20-1 and J is TRBJ2-7, with D perhaps matching TRBD1 or TRBD2 (5 bases each). The V gene's germline CDR1 is DFQATT and CDR2 SNEGSKA (reference sequence). The CDR3 sequence is 12 residues long. V was shortened by 3 bases and J by 7 bases, with 13 bases between the two germline ends.

The V call is TRBV28, the J call TRBJ1-5; D remains unclear. Germline lookup yields CDR1 MDHEN and CDR2 SYDVKM. V lost 5 bases and J lost 5, with 10 bases in between. CDR3 length: 13 amino acids. The CDR3 DNA reads as TGTGCCAGCAGTAACGGGCTAGATCAGCCCCAGCATTTT. Translation: CASSNGLDQPQHF.

CDR3 amino acids: CASSFRTGGYQPQHF. As DNA, the CDR3 is TGTGCCAGCAGTTTTCGGACAGGGGGCTATCAGCCCCAGCATTTT. J is TRBJ1-5 and V is TRBV12-3 or TRBV12-4; TRBD1 matches 11 bases. J was trimmed by 5 bases and V by 3 bases; bases with no gene match: 3. CDR3 length: 15 amino acids.

This clonotype showed up just a few times. The chain combines TRBV20-1 with TRBJ1-1; weak D call: TRBD1 (6 bases). The CDR3 is 16 residues long. Trimming shortened V by 0 bases and J by 0 bases, and 14 bases separated the two germline ends. Germline loops: CDR1 DFQATT, CDR2 SNEGSKA (reference sequence). This CDR3 is CSARDLGGPMNTEAFF. The CDR3 DNA sequence: TGCAGTGCTAGAGATCTTGGGGGCCCCATGAACACTGAAGCTTTCTTT.

The rearrangement uses TRBV10-3 and TRBJ2-7; D is ambiguous. Germline V gene data show CDR1 as ENHRY and CDR2 as SYGVKD. V shed 6 bases and J shed 1 base, with 16 bases lying between them. The length of the CDR3 is 15 residues. CDR3: CAISPTDGKSYEQYV. The CDR3 DNA reads TGTGCCATCAGCCCGACGGATGGGAAGTCCTACGAGCAGTACGTC.

In this sample, this clonotype turned up a few times. This rearrangement joins TRBV5-1 to TRBJ2-6, with no clear D. Trimming stripped 0 bases from V and 0 bases from J, with 7 bases between. Germline V gives CDR1 SGHRS, CDR2 YFSETQ. The CDR3 loop spans 16 amino acids. The CDR3 loop reads CASSLGQFSGANVLTF. The CDR3 nucleotides are TGCGCCAGCAGCTTGGGACAATTCTCTGGGGCCAACGTCCTGACTTTC.

This clonotype appeared a few times. J is TRBJ1-2 and V is TRBV12-3 or TRBV12-4; 8 bases match TRBD1. V gave up 6 bases and J gave up 4 bases; unmatched junction bases: 10. This CDR3 is 15 amino acids long. The CDR3 sequence: CASSQDTGGGYGYTF. Here the CDR3 DNA reads TGTGCCAGCAGCCAGGACACAGGGGGTGGCTATGGCTACACCTTC.

This chain uses TRBV6-2 or TRBV6-3 with TRBJ2-1; 7 bases are a match to TRBD1. CDR3 size: 13 residues. The germline gives CDR1 MNHEY, CDR2 SVGEGT. Losses at the gene ends were 0 bases for V and 12 bases for J; bases not matched to a gene: 5. This chain's CDR3 is CASSYSRSGGQFF. The CDR3 nucleotides read TGTGCCAGCAGTTACTCGAGGTCAGGGGGGCAGTTCTTC.

This sequence joins TRBV7-8 and TRBJ2-3; D tentatively fits TRBD1 or TRBD2 (7 bases each). Trimming took off 5 bases at V and 6 bases at J, with 18 bases between the two ends. The CDR3 is 15 amino acids. Germline assignment: CDR1 SGHVS and CDR2 FQNEAQ. The CDR3 region has the DNA TGTGCCAGCAGCATCCAGGGGGGGGCACAGGATACGCAGTATTTT. Its protein is CASSIQGGAQDTQYF.